The T cell receptor (beta chain) under discussion was sequenced for a study of T cell responses to AZD1222 COVID-19 vaccine. Findings of the study overall: Seropositive status at baseline applied to only a handful of AZD1222 recipients. Without day 14 samples, only post-peak T cell repertoires were studied.

In the case of this clone: Antigen: not known.

Germline assignment: CDR1 MGHRA and CDR2 YSYEKL. The CDR3 is 12 amino acids. The ends lost 4 bases at V and 3 bases at J; junction bases unmatched: 0. Some clones are missing from TCRdb's copy, which holds only in-frame ones; the method was immunoSEQ multiplex PCR. The table records under 200,000 clones, about 90% of them present only once. This receptor was taken from an adult who received the AZD1222 COVID-19 vaccine. The J gene is TRBJ2-7, the V gene TRBV4-1, with 7 bases lining up with TRBD1. The specimen was peripheral blood, collected 28 days after the second AZD1222 dose. CDR3 nucleotides: TGCGCCAGCAGCCCAGGGGGCTACGAGCAGTACTTC. Protein: CASSPGGYEQYF.